The source of this T cell receptor beta chain is a study of OX40 agonist ivuxolimab in advanced cancers. On the study more broadly: Prior therapy, whether anti-PD-1, anti-PD-L1 or anti-CTLA-4, was allowed, and roughly 44% had some. Study-wide results and limits: Not determined was the antigen specificity of the expanded peripheral T cells.

Germline lookup yields CDR1 SGHTA and CDR2 FQGNSA. V dropped 2 bases and J dropped 3; count of bases not matched to a gene: 11. The CDR3 extends over 18 amino acids. Blood sampling was done at baseline, cycle 4 day 1, and cycle 7 day 1. The table came from immunoSEQ multiplex PCR; TCRdb's copy has only in-frame clones and leaves some out. The profile shows 40,000 to 60,000 clones, 88% of them singletons. On this clone: Its antigen is currently unknown.

The chain recombines TRBV7-2 with TRBJ1-3; 9 nucleotides line up with TRBD1. The origin of this receptor is an adult with an advanced solid tumor such as melanoma, head and neck, liver or kidney cancer. Sequenced here: CD4+ or CD8+ T cells sorted from blood, sampled in a trial of the OX40 agonist ivuxolimab. CDR3 amino acids: CASSLNRGQGKGGNTIYF. The CDR3 coding sequence is TGTGCCAGCAGCTTAAACAGGGGACAGGGAAAGGGTGGAAACACCATATATTTT.